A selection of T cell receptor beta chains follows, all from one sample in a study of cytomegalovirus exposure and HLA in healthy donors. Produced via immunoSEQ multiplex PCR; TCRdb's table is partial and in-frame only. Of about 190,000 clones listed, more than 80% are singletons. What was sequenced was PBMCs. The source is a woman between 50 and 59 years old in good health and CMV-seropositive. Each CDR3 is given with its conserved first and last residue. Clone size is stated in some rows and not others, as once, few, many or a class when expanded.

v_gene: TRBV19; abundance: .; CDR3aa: CASSMGRAGAGDEQFF
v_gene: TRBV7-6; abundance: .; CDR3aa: CASSLVGGTYEQYF
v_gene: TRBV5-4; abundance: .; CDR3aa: CASSYRLAGSQETQYF
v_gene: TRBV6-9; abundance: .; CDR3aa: CASSDYGYEQYF
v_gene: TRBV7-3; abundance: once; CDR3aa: CASSLDGGTEAFF
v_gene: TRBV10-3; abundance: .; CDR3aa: CAISESKGRGYQETQYF
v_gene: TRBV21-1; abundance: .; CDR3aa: CASSKRFTGEGNEQFF
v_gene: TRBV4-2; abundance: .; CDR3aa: CASSRNAAGENYNEQFF
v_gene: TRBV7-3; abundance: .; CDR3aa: CASKLGAANQPQHF
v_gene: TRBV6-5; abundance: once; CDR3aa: CASSYRTGTYEQYF
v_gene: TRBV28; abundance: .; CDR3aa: CASRKPGQGSYEQYF
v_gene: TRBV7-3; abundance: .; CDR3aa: CASSFRENTEAFF
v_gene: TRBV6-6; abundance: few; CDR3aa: CASSPSRQGAEPLHF
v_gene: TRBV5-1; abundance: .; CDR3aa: CASSQGARETQYF
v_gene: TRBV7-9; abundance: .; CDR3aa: CASSTGQGGYGYTF
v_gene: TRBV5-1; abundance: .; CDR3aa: CASSLEQVGYEQYF
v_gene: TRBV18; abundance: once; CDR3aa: CASSQEQGYEQYF
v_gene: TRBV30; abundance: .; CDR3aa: CAWSVSGSEQPQHF
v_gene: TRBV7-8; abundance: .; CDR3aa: CASSQQGGLEPQHF
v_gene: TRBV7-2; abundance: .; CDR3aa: CASSLAGGNGEQYF